The 30 T cell receptor beta chains listed next were all sequenced from one sample in a study of T cells after yellow fever vaccination. Each CDR3 protein is one row after TCRdb ran MiXCR on the 5' RACE reads. This sample carries 250,000 to 350,000 distinct CDR3 sequences, less than 9.5% of them seen once, and the ten largest clones take over 3%. This specimen consisted of CD4+ T cells sorted from PBMCs, obtained 5 days after the yellow fever booster vaccination. Receptor source: a man younger than 35 who received the YFV17D yellow fever vaccine.

The rearrangement links TRBV4-3 to TRBJ2-3; the D gene is possibly TRBD1 (5 bases). The CDR3 contains 17 residues. Trimming left V 0 bases short and J 2 bases short, with 15 bases between. CDR1 and CDR2 from the germline V gene are LGHNA and YSLEER. CDR3 DNA: TGCGCCAGCAGCCAAGAGCGTGTGGGGCCCTCCACAGATACGCAGTATTTT. Translating it yields CASSQERVGPSTDTQYF.

This clonotype was detected only a few times. The chain joins TRBV5-1 to TRBJ1-4; TRBD1 matches at 7 bases. Germline loops: CDR1 SGHRS, CDR2 YFSETQ. The ends lost 4 bases at V and 0 bases at J; junction bases unmatched: 3. This CDR3 comprises 15 residues. The CDR3 here is CASSSGTATNEKLFF. For the CDR3, the DNA is TGCGCCAGCAGCAGCGGGACAGCAACTAATGAAAAACTGTTTTTT.

This clonotype showed up many times. The V call is TRBV7-2, the J call TRBJ2-4; a possible D gene is TRBD1 (6 bases). The CDR3 has 14 residues. Trimming removed 0 bases at V and 8 bases at J, with 11 bases between. The V gene's germline CDR1 is SGHTA and CDR2 FQGNSA. The CDR3 bases are TGTGCCAGCAGCTTAGCCGCAGGGGTGGACATTCAGTACTTC. It translates to CASSLAAGVDIQYF.

The chain has TRBV6-2 or TRBV6-3 and TRBJ1-5; the D is unclear. There are 14 residues in the CDR3. V was shortened by 2 bases and J by 5 bases, with 10 bases between the two germline ends. Germline CDR1 and CDR2: MNHEY and SVGEGT. CDR3 in DNA: TGTGCCAGCAGTTACGGTACGTGGGATCAGCCCCAGCATTTT. Amino acid sequence: CASSYGTWDQPQHF.

The CDR3 loop reads CASSLGGQSNEKLFF. The CDR3 DNA sequence: TGCGCCAGCAGCTTGGGGGGACAGTCTAATGAAAAACTGTTTTTT. The V and J genes are TRBV5-1 and TRBJ1-4; TRBD1 agrees at 7 bases. Trimming at V came to 0 bases and at J to 3 bases, leaving 2 bases not matched to a gene. The CDR3 consists of 15 residues. From germline, CDR1 is SGHRS and CDR2 YFSETQ.

This clonotype was seen only once. A much larger clone differs by one base, so this may be a read error. Lacking the conserved final phenylalanine or tryptophan, this CDR3 likely reflects a read error. V and J are TRBV12-3 or TRBV12-4 and TRBJ1-5, with D perhaps TRBD1 (5 bases). CDR3 length equals 14 residues. Trimming removed 3 bases from V and 1 base from J, with 7 bases in between. The CDR3 sequence is CASSLAGSNQPQHI. The CDR3 region has the DNA TGTGCCAGCAGTTTGGCAGGGAGCAATCAGCCCCAGCATATT.

This clonotype came up many times. This chain links TRBV5-1 with TRBJ2-3; D possibly corresponds to TRBD2 (5 bases). Germline V gene lookup returns CDR1 SGHRS and CDR2 YFSETQ. The CDR3 extends over 14 amino acids. V lost 1 base to trimming and J lost 6 bases, with 12 bases between them. The CDR3 DNA reads as TGCGCCAGCAGCTTGCGAGGGAGCCGTGATACGCAGTATTTT. Translated: CASSLRGSRDTQYF.

This clonotype came up a few times. The rearrangement uses TRBV5-1 and TRBJ2-7; 8 bases match TRBD1. CDR3 length: 13 amino acids. Germline lookup yields CDR1 SGHRS and CDR2 YFSETQ. J was trimmed by 3 bases and V by 3 bases; bases with no gene match: 2. The CDR3 coding sequence is TGCGCCAGCAGCTCCGGGACAGGCTACGAGCAGTACGTC. Encoded protein: CASSSGTGYEQYV.

The chain carries TRBV4-1 and TRBJ2-1, with D uncertain. In germline, CDR1 is MGHRA, CDR2 YSYEKL. This CDR3 contains 15 residues. V dropped 1 base and J dropped 1 base, with 8 bases sitting between them. The CDR3 loop is CASSQGYLSYNEQFF. For the CDR3, the DNA is TGCGCCAGCAGCCAAGGATACTTGTCCTACAATGAGCAGTTCTTC.

This clonotype came up many times. A much larger clone lies one base from this, so it may be a read error. The chain recombines TRBV5-1 with TRBJ2-5, with no clear D. In germline, CDR1 is SGHRS, CDR2 YFSETQ. This CDR3 contains 11 residues. The CDR3: CASSHQETQYF. The CDR3 bases are TGTGCCAGCAGCCACCAAGAGACCCAGTACTTC.

This clonotype was counted only a few times. This sequence joins TRBV6-5 and TRBJ1-1, with D uncertain. The CDR3 totals 13 residues. V shed 4 bases and J shed 4 bases, with 10 bases lying between them. Germline CDR1 is MNHEY and CDR2 is SVGAGI. The CDR3 sequence: CASSSGVATEAFF. The CDR3 coding sequence is TGTGCCAGCAGTTCTGGGGTGGCCACTGAAGCTTTCTTT.

Concerning this clonotype itself: One junction end does not reproduce the germline sequence, and a read error may be involved. The rearrangement uses TRBV12-3 or TRBV12-4 and TRBJ2-7; TRBD1 agrees at 11 bases. There are 12 residues in the CDR3. CDR3 coding DNA: TGTGCCAGCAGTTGGGGGAGGGACAGGGGGAACTTC. Encoded protein: CASSWGRDRGNF.

This clonotype was observed at least ten times. CDR3 sequence (DNA): TGTGCCAGCAGTGCTGGGTCTGGACAGGGGAACACTGAAGCTTTCTTT. Its translation is CASSAGSGQGNTEAFF. This chain uses TRBV12-3 or TRBV12-4 with TRBJ1-1; 8 positions match TRBD1. This CDR3 has 16 amino acids. The V segment lost 5 bases and the J segment 1 base; nucleotides outside the gene matches: 9.

The sample holds many counts of this clonotype. CDR3 residues: CASSQVVGRQETQYF. Here the CDR3 DNA reads TGCGCCAGCAGCCAAGTTGTCGGGAGACAAGAGACCCAGTACTTC. The chain employs TRBV4-3 and TRBJ2-5; D might be TRBD2 (6 bases). CDR1 and CDR2 from the germline V gene are LGHNA and YSLEER. The CDR3 has 15 residues. Trimming removed 1 base from V and 2 bases from J, with 11 bases in between.

The table lists this clonotype with a few counts. The chain combines TRBV29-1 with TRBJ2-7, with D perhaps TRBD2 (7 bases). The germline CDR1 and CDR2 sequences are SQVTM and ANQGSEA. This CDR3 contains 13 residues. Trimming shortened V by 3 bases and J by 5 bases, and 14 bases separated the two germline ends. The CDR3 spells CSVEGGGFNEQYF. CDR3 in DNA: TGCAGCGTTGAGGGGGGGGGCTTCAACGAGCAGTACTTC.

This clonotype showed up just a few times. The rearrangement links TRBV7-2 to TRBJ2-5; a weak D match, TRBD2 (6 bases). V was trimmed by 8 bases and J by 2 bases, leaving 15 bases between them. There are 14 residues in the CDR3. Germline-derived CDR1 and CDR2 are SGHTA and FQGNSA. The CDR3 here is CASCRRAGQETQYF. Written as DNA, the CDR3 is TGTGCCAGCTGCCGGAGGGCTGGTCAAGAGACCCAGTACTTC.

In DNA form, the CDR3 reads TGTGCCAGCAGTGAACCGTGGAGGGCCCAGCCCCAGCATTTT. Its translation: CASSEPWRAQPQHF. The chain joins TRBV6-1 to TRBJ1-5; D gene unclear. CDR1 is MNHNS and CDR2 is SASEGT in the germline V gene. The CDR3 is made up of 14 amino acids. With 2 bases removed from V and 7 bases from J, the gap between germline ends came to 12 bases.

This clonotype appeared many times. This chain connects TRBV6-1 to TRBJ1-2; TRBD1 aligns across 12 bases. The V gene's germline CDR1 is MNHNS and CDR2 SASEGT. The CDR3 length is 17 residues. The V segment lost 7 bases and the J segment 7 bases; nucleotides outside the gene matches: 16. The CDR3 DNA reads TGTGCCAGCACTTCCGCGGGTCCGGGACAGGGGGCTGTTGGCTACACCTTC. Translated, it gives CASTSAGPGQGAVGYTF.

This clonotype was counted between two and nine times. The chain links TRBV5-1 to TRBJ2-3; a possible D gene is TRBD2 (5 bases). Germline CDR1 reads SGHRS; CDR2 reads YFSETQ. V was trimmed by 7 bases and J by 5 bases, leaving 17 bases between them. This CDR3 spans 14 amino acids. The CDR3, as DNA: TGCGCCAGCGTGGAGGTGACGGAAGGAGATACGCAGTATTTT. It translates to CASVEVTEGDTQYF.

This chain connects TRBV15 to TRBJ2-7; D remains unclear. From germline, CDR1 is LNHNV and CDR2 YYDKDF (reference sequence). Trimming left V 5 bases short and J 6 bases short, with 20 bases between. This CDR3 spans 15 amino acids. The CDR3 DNA reads as TGTGCCACCAGCTGGGGTTGGGGTTCGGGCTCCGAGCAGTACGTC. It encodes CATSWGWGSGSEQYV.

This clonotype was observed a handful of times. The genes are TRBV4-2 and TRBJ2-7, with TRBD2 identical over 7 bases. Per the germline V gene, CDR1 is LGHNA and CDR2 is YNFKEQ. V shed 0 bases and J 7 bases; nucleotides not matched to a gene: 0. The CDR3 is made up of 12 amino acids. The CDR3 region is CASSQDGREQYF. CDR3 nucleotides: TGTGCCAGCAGCCAAGACGGGAGGGAGCAGTACTTC.

This clonotype showed up just a few times. The V and J genes are TRBV27 and TRBJ1-5, with D possibly TRBD1 on 5 matching bases. CDR3 length equals 17 residues. The germline V gene has CDR1 MNHEY and CDR2 SMNVEV (reference sequence). V gave up 0 bases and J gave up 2 bases, with 14 bases separating them. For the CDR3, the DNA is TGTGCCAGCAGTTTATCGGGGTTTCGACAGCGCAATCAGCCCCAGCATTTT. It yields the protein CASSLSGFRQRNQPQHF.

V usage is TRBV5-1 and J usage is TRBJ2-7; no reliable D call. The V end lost 6 bases, the J end lost 1 base, and 14 bases lay between the germline ends. CDR3 length: 14 amino acids. The germline V gene encodes CDR1 SGHRS and CDR2 YFSETQ. CDR3: CASIMGPWSYEQYV. CDR3 bases: TGCGCCAGCATCATGGGTCCTTGGTCCTACGAGCAGTACGTC.

This chain connects TRBV11-2 to TRBJ2-1, with TRBD2 matching 10 bases. V shed 1 base, J shed 11 bases, and the junction held 11 bases outside the gene matches. There are 16 residues in the CDR3. Germline V gives CDR1 SGHAT, CDR2 FQNNGV. CDR3 sequence (DNA): TGTGCCAGCAGCTTAGGTTCAAGGAGGACTAGCGGAAAGCAGTTCTTC. It codes for CASSLGSRRTSGKQFF.

CDR3 loop: CSARDLRQGGTGELFF. Here the CDR3 DNA reads TGCAGTGCTAGAGATCTGAGGCAGGGAGGCACCGGGGAGCTGTTTTTT. The chain links TRBV20-1 to TRBJ2-2; a possible D gene is TRBD2 (6 bases). This CDR3 has 16 residues. V was shortened by 0 bases and J by 4 bases, with 15 bases between the two germline ends. The germline CDR1 and CDR2 sequences are DFQATT and SNEGSKA (reference sequence).

The chain couples TRBV12-3 or TRBV12-4 to TRBJ1-5; the D gene is possibly TRBD1 (6 bases). The ends were cut back, 5 bases at V and 5 bases at J, with 13 bases in the middle. The CDR3 consists of 14 residues. The CDR3 protein is CASSRGAVYQPQHF. CDR3 coding DNA: TGTGCCAGCAGTCGGGGGGCAGTTTATCAGCCCCAGCATTTT.

The chain carries TRBV12-3 or TRBV12-4 and TRBJ2-3, with 9 bases that match TRBD1. CDR3 length: 16 amino acids. Trimming removed 3 bases from V and 6 bases from J; junction bases left unmatched: 10. CDR3 amino acids: CASSFGFGGQGDTQYF. CDR3 nucleotides: TGTGCCAGCAGTTTTGGGTTTGGAGGACAGGGGGATACGCAGTATTTT.

The chain couples TRBV10-3 to TRBJ2-3; TRBD2 matches at 9 bases. This CDR3 region has 13 residues. V gave up 4 bases and J gave up 6 bases; unmatched junction bases: 2. Germline CDR1 ENHRY, CDR2 SYGVKD. CDR3 coding DNA: TGTGCCATCAGTGCCAGCGGGGGGGATACGCAGTATTTT. Protein sequence: CAISASGGDTQYF.

This clonotype was detected a few times. This rearrangement joins TRBV4-3 to TRBJ2-3, with D unresolved. Germline V gene sequence: CDR1 LGHNA, CDR2 YSLEER. The CDR3 runs 15 residues. Trimming took off 3 bases at V and 2 bases at J, with 12 bases between the two ends. CDR3: CASSQEDLDTDTQYF. The CDR3 nucleotides are TGCGCCAGCAGCCAGGAAGACCTAGACACAGATACGCAGTATTTT.

This clonotype was observed many times. This chain joins TRBV7-9 and TRBJ2-2, with D uncertain. Germline V gene data show CDR1 as SEHNR and CDR2 as FQNEAQ (reference sequence). The CDR3 runs to 15 residues. The ends were cut back, 5 bases at V and 4 bases at J, with 14 bases in the middle. Here the CDR3 DNA reads TGTGCCAGCAGCCCCTCCCCACAAATCACCGGGGAGCTGTTTTTT. It specifies CASSPSPQITGELFF. The variable domain in full, completed from reference TRBV7-9 and TRBJ2-2, reads DTGVSQNPRHKITKRGQNVTFRCDPISEHNRLYWYRQTLGQGPEFLTYFQNEAQLEKSRLLSDRFSAERPKGSFSTLEIQRTEQGDSAMYLCASSPSPQITGELFFGEGSRLTVL.